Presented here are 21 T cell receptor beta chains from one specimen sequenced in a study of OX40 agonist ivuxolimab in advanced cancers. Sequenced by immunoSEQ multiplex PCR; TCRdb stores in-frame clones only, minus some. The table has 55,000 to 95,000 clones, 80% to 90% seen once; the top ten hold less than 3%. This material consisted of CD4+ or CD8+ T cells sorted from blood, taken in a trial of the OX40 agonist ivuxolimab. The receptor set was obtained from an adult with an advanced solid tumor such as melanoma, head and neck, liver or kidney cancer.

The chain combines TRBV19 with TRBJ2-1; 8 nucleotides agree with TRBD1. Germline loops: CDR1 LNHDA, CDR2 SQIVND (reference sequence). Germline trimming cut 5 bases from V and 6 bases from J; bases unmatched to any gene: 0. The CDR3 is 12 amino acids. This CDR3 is CASSGQGNEQFF. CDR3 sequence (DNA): TGTGCCAGTAGTGGACAGGGCAATGAGCAGTTCTTC.

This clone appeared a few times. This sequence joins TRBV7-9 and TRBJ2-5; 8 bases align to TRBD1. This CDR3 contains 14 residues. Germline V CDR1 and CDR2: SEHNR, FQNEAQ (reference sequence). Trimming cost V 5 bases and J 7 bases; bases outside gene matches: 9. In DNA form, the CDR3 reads TGTGCCAGCAGCCCCGGACAGGGTGTGTGGACCCAGTACTTC. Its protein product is CASSPGQGVWTQYF.

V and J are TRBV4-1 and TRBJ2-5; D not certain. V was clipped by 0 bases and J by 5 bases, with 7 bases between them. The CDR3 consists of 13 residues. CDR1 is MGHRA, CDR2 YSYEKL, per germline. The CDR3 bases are TGCGCCAGCAGCCAAGATCATTCCGAGACCCAGTACTTC. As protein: CASSQDHSETQYF.

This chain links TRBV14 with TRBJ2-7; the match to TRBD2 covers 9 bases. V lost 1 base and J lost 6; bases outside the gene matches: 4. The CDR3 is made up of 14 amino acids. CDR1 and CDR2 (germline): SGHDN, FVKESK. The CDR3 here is CASSQVASGAEQYF. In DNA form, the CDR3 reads TGTGCCAGCAGCCAAGTGGCTAGCGGGGCCGAGCAGTACTTC.

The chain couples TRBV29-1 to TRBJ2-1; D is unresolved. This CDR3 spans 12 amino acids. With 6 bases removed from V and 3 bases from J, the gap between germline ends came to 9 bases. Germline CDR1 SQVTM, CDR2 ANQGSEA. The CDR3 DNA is TGCAGCGTACGACCGGACTACAATGAGCAGTTCTTC. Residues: CSVRPDYNEQFF.

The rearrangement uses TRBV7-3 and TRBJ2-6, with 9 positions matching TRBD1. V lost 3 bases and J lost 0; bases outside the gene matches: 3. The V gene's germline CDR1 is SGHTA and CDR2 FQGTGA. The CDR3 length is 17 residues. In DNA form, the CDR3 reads TGTGCCAGCAGCTTGGACAGGGGCCTCTCTGGGGCCAACGTCCTGACTTTC. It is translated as CASSLDRGLSGANVLTF.

The CDR3: CASSSGEHHYEQYF. The CDR3 DNA sequence: TGTGCCAGCAGTTCAGGGGAGCATCACTACGAGCAGTACTTC. The chain joins TRBV2 to TRBJ2-7, with a tentative D call TRBD1 (6 bases). The CDR3 has 14 amino acids. Trimming cost V 5 bases and J 3 bases, with 14 bases left between them. Germline V gene sequence: CDR1 SNHLY, CDR2 FYNNEI.

CDR3 in amino acids: CASSSAGTGLNEQFF. DNA of the CDR3: TGTGCCAGCAGCTCCGCCGGGACAGGGTTGAATGAGCAGTTCTTC. The rearrangement joins TRBV6-5 to TRBJ2-1, with 9 bases matching TRBD1. J was trimmed by 7 bases and V by 6 bases; bases with no gene match: 10. The germline gives CDR1 MNHEY, CDR2 SVGAGI. This CDR3 is 15 amino acids long.

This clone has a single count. The CDR3 region has the DNA TGCGCCAGCAGCACTAGCGGGAGGTCCGTCTACAATGAGCAGTTCTTC. This gives the protein CASSTSGRSVYNEQFF. The V call is TRBV5-1, the J call TRBJ2-1; TRBD2 aligns across 12 bases. V shed 4 bases, J shed 3 bases, and the junction held 5 bases outside the gene matches. This CDR3 is built from 16 residues. The germline CDR1 and CDR2 sequences are SGHRS and YFSETQ.

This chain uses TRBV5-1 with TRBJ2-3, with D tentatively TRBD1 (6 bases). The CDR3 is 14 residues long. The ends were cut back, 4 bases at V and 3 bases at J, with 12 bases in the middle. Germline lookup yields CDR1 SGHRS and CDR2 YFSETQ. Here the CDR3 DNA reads TGCGCCAGCAGCCTTAACAGGGAGACAGATACGCAGTATTTT. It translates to CASSLNRETDTQYF.

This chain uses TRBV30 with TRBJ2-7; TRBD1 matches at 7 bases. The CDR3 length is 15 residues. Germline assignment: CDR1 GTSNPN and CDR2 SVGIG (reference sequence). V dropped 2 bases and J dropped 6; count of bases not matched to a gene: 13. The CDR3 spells CAWSTPGQSFGEQYF. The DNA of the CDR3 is TGTGCCTGGAGTACTCCGGGACAGTCGTTCGGCGAGCAGTACTTC.

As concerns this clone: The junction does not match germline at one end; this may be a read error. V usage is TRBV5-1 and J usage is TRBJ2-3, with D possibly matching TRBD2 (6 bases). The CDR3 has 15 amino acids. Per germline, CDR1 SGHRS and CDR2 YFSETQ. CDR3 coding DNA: TGCGCCGGCAGCCAGAGCGGGTACCGCACAGATACGCAGTATTTT. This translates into CAGSQSGYRTDTQYF.

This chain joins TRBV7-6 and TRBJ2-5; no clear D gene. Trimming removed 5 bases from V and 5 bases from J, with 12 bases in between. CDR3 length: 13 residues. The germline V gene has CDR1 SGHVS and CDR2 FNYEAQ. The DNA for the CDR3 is TGTGCCAGCAGCGGATCGGAGATCGAGACCCAGTACTTC. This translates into CASSGSEIETQYF.

CDR3 protein: CASSLSRGAFNEQFF. The CDR3 nucleotides read TGTGCCAGCAGCTTATCCCGGGGGGCGTTCAATGAGCAGTTCTTC. The V call is TRBV11-2, the J call TRBJ2-1, with a tentative D call TRBD2 (7 bases). Germline V gene data show CDR1 as SGHAT and CDR2 as FQNNGV. The CDR3 sequence is 15 residues long. The ends were cut back, 2 bases at V and 6 bases at J, with 14 bases in the middle.

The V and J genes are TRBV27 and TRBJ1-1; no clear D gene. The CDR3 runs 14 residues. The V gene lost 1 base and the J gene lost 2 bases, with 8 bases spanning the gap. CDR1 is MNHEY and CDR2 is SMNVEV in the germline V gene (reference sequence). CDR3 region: CASSLWATNTEAFF. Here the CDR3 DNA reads TGTGCCAGCAGTTTATGGGCGACTAACACTGAAGCTTTCTTT.

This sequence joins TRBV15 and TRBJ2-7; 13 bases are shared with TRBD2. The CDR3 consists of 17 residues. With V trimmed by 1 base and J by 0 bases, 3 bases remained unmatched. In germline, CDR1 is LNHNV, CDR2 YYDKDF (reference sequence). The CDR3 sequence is CATSRGGLAGASYEQYF. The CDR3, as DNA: TGTGCCACCAGCAGAGGAGGACTAGCGGGGGCCTCCTACGAGCAGTACTTC.

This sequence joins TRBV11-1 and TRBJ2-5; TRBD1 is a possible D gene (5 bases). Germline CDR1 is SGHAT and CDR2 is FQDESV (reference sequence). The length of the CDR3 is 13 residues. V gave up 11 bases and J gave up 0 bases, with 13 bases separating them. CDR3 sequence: CASTGRDQETQYF. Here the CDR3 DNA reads TGTGCCTCCACGGGCAGGGACCAAGAGACCCAGTACTTC.

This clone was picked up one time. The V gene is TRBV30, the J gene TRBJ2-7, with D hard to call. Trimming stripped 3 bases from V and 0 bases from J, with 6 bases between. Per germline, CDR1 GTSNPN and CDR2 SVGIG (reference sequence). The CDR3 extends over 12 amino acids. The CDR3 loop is CAWSSSSYEQYF. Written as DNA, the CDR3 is TGTGCCTGGAGCTCCAGCTCCTACGAGCAGTACTTC.

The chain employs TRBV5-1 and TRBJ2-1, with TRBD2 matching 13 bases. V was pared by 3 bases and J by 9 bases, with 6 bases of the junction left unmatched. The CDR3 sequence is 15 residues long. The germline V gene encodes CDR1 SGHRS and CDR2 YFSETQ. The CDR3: CASSSGLAGEGEQFF. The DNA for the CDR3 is TGCGCCAGCAGCTCTGGACTAGCGGGAGAGGGTGAGCAGTTCTTC.

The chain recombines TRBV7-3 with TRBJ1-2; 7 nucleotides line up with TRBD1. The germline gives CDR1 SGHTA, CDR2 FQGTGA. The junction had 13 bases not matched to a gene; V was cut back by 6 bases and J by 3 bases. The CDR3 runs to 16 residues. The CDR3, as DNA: TGTGCCAGCAGTCTAAAGTGGCAGGGGGTCGACTATGGCTACACCTTC. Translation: CASSLKWQGVDYGYTF.

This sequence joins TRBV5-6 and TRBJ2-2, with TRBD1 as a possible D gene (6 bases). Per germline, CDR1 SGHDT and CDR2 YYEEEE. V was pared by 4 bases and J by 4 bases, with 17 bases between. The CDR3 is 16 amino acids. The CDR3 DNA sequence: TGTGCCAGCAGCCCGGCCAGGGGATCGGGCACCGGGGAGCTGTTTTTT. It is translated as CASSPARGSGTGELFF.